This TCR beta chain was sequenced in a study of blood T cell repertoires in COVID-19. Study-level background: Samples came from the United States, Italy and Spain, spanning acute and convalescent COVID-19.

V was clipped by 6 bases and J by 1 base, with 15 bases between them. The germline gives CDR1 LNHDA, CDR2 SQIVND (reference sequence). This CDR3 is built from 15 residues. Participants spanned ages about 18 to 95 years and resided in 20 to 30 US areas. Which cohort a participant joined came from the clinical history participants gave. Data came from immunoSEQ multiplex PCR; TCRdb stores just in-frame clones and leaves some out. The profile shows about 240,000 clones, roughly 90% of them singletons. This sequence originates from a woman under 40 who had recovered from COVID-19. The chain has TRBV19 and TRBJ2-5; possibly TRBD1 for D (5 bases). Sample: PBMCs or T cells enriched from blood (not recorded which). The CDR3 here is CASSPQATLQETQYF. CDR3 coding DNA: TGTGCCAGTAGCCCACAGGCGACCCTCCAAGAGACCCAGTACTTC. Looking up the rest from reference TRBV19 and TRBJ2-5 gives the full variable domain: DGGITQSPKYLFRKEGQNVTLSCEQNLNHDAMYWYRQDPGQGLRLIYYSQIVNDFQKGDIAEGYSVSREKKESFPLTVTSAQKNPTAFYLCASSPQATLQETQYFGPGTRLLVL.